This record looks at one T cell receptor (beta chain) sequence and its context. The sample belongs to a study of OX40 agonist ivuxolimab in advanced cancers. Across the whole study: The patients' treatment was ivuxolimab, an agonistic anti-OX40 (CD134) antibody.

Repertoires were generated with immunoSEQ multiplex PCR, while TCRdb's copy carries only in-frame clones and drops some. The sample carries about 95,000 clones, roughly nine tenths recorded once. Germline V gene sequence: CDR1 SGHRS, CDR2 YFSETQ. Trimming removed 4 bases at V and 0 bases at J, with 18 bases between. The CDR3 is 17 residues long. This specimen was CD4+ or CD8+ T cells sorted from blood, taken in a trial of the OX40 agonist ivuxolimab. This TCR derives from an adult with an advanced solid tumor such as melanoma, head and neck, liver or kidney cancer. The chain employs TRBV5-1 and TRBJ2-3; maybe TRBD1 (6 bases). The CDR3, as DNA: TGCGCCAGCAGCCAAAACAGGGAGACGGTCAGCACAGATACGCAGTATTTT. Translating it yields CASSQNRETVSTDTQYF.